This T cell receptor beta chain was obtained from a study of T cell responses to AZD1222 COVID-19 vaccine. Study outcomes and limitations: Among the donors, most were white British and more were female, and clonal diversity was possibly underestimated. Reportedly, close to half of spike-specific TCRs are directed against unmutated variant regions. Samples come after the peak T cell response, not at day 14.

Concerning this clone itself: Its antigen is unknown.

Repertoires were generated with immunoSEQ multiplex PCR, while TCRdb's copy carries only in-frame clones and drops some. The sample includes roughly 13,000 clones, less than 85% of them seen just once. Per the germline V gene, CDR1 is SGHRS and CDR2 is YFSETQ. The CDR3 length is 15 residues. V lost 0 bases, J lost 3 bases, and 13 bases lay in between. This receptor was obtained from an adult who received the AZD1222 COVID-19 vaccine. Specimen: peripheral blood, collected 28 days after the second AZD1222 dose. This chain links TRBV5-1 with TRBJ2-7; unclear D gene. CDR3 DNA: TGCGCCAGCAGCTTGGCCTTTGAAAGGTACTACGAGCAGTACTTC. Protein sequence: CASSLAFERYYEQYF.